These 5 T cell receptor beta chains were all obtained from the same sample, sequenced in a study of monozygotic twins with inflammatory bowel disease. TCRdb re-called the 5' RACE reads and catalogs CDR3 proteins one per entry, DNA excluded. The clone table shows some 150,000 distinct CDR3 sequences, with the ten largest holding more than 1%. Sequencing input: blood. Receptors were obtained from a human donor with ulcerative colitis or Crohn's disease, or a healthy co-twin of an affected twin (not recorded which).

This chain joins TRBV7-9 and TRBJ1-5. Germline assignment: CDR1 SEHNR and CDR2 FQNEAQ (reference sequence). The CDR3 is 13 residues long. The CDR3 loop is CASSLGQNQPQHF.

V and J are TRBV11-2 and TRBJ1-2. Germline V gene data show CDR1 as SGHAT and CDR2 as FQNNGV. CDR3 size: 12 residues. This CDR3 is CASSVNYYGYTF.

The chain employs TRBV28 and TRBJ2-1; TCRdb selects TRBD2, and the lack of DNA leaves this call unchecked. This CDR3 is 16 amino acids long. The V gene's germline CDR1 is MDHEN and CDR2 SYDVKM. The CDR3: CASSSPSGPQYNEQFF.

The rearrangement uses TRBV5-1 and TRBJ2-7; checking the TCRdb D call of TRBD1 is not possible without DNA. Germline V gene lookup returns CDR1 SGHRS and CDR2 YFSETQ. The CDR3 spans 16 residues. This CDR3 reads CASSLVETGRSYEQYF.

The chain joins TRBV7-2 to TRBJ1-2. There are 14 residues in the CDR3. Looked up from germline, CDR1 is SGHTA and CDR2 is FQGNSA. This CDR3 is CASSRSTSNYGYTF.